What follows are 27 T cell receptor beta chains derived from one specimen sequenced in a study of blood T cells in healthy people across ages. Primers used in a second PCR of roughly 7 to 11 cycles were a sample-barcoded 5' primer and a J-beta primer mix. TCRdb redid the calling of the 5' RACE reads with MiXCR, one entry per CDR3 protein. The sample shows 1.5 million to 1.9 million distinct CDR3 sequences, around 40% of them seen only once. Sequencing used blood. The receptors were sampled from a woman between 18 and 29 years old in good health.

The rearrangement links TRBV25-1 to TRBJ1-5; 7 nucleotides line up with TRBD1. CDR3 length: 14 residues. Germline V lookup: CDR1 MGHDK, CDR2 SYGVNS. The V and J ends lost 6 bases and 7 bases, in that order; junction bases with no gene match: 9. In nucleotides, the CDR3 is TGTGCCAGCAGCCATACAGGGGAAGGACAGCCCCAGCATTTT. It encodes CASSHTGEGQPQHF.

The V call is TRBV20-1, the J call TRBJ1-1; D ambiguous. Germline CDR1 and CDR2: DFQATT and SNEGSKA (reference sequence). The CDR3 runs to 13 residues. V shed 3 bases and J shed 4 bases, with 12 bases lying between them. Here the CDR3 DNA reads TGCAGTGCTAGTAAGGGTTTTTTCACTGAAGCTTTCTTT. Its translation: CSASKGFFTEAFF.

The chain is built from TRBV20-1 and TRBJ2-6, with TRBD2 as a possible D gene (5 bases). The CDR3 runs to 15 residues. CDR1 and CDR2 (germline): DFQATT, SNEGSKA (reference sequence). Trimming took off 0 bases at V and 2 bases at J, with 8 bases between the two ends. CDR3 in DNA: TGCAGTGCTAGAGATTTGAGGGCTGGGGCCAACGTCCTGACTTTC. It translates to CSARDLRAGANVLTF.

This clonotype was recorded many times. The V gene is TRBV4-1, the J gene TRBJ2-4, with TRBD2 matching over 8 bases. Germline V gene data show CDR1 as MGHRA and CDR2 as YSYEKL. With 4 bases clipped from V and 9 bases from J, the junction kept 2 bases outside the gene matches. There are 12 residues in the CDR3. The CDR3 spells CASSPGLGIQYF. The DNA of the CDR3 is TGCGCCAGCAGCCCGGGACTAGGCATTCAGTACTTC.

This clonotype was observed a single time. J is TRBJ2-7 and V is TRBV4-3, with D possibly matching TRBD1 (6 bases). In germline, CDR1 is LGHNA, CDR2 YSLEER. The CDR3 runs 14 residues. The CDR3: CVTRADRTSYEQYF. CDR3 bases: TGCGTCACCAGAGCTGACAGGACCTCCTACGAGCAGTACTTC.

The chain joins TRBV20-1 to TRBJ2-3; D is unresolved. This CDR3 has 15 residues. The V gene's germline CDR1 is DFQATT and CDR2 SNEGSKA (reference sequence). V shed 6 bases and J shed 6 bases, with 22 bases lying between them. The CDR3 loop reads CSAPRANGEVDTQYF. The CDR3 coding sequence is TGCAGTGCCCCGAGAGCAAATGGTGAGGTGGATACGCAGTATTTT.

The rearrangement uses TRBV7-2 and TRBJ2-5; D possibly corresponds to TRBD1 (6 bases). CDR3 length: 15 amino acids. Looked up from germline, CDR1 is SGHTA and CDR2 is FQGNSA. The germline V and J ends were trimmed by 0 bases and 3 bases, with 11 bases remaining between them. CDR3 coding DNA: TGTGCCAGCAGCTTAGCGACAGGTTCGAAAGAGACCCAGTACTTC. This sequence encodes CASSLATGSKETQYF.

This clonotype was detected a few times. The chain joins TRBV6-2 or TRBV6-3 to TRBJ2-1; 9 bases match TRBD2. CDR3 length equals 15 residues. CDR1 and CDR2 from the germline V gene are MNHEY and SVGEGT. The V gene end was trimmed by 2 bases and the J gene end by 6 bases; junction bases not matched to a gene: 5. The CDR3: CASSYVRTSVNEQFF. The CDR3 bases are TGTGCCAGCAGTTACGTGAGGACTAGCGTCAATGAGCAGTTCTTC.

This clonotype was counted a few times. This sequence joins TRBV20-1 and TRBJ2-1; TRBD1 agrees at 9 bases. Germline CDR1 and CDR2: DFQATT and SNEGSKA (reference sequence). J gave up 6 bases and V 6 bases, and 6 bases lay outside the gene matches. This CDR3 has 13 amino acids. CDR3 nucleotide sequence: TGCAGTGCCAGGGACAGGGTAGTCAATGAGCAGTTCTTC. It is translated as CSARDRVVNEQFF.

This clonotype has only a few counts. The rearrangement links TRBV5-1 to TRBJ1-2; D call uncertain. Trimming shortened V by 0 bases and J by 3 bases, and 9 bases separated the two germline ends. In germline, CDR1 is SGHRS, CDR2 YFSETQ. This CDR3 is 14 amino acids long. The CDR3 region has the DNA TGCGCCAGCAGCTTGGAACAGCCCGACTATGGCTACACCTTC. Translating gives CASSLEQPDYGYTF.

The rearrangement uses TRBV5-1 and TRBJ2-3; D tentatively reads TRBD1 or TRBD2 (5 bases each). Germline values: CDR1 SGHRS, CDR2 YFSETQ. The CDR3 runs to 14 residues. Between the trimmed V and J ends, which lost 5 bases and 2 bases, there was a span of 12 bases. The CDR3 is CASSGADFTDTQYF. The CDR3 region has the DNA TGCGCCAGCAGTGGGGCGGACTTCACAGATACGCAGTATTTT.

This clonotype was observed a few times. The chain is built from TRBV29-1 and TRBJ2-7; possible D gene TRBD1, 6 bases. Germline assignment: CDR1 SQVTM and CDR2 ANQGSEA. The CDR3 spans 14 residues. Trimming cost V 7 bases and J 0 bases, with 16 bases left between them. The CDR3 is CSGMRAGVSYEQYF. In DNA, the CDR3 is TGCAGCGGGATGAGGGCAGGGGTCTCCTACGAGCAGTACTTC.

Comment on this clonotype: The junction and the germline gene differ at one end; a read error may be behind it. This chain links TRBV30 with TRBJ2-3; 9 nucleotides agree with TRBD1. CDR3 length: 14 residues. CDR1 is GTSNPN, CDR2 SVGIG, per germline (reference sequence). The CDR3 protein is CARSVHRGRDTQYF. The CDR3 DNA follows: TGTGCCCGGAGTGTACACAGGGGGCGAGATACGCAGTATTTT. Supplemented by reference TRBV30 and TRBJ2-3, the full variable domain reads SQTIHQWPATLVQPVGSPLSLECTVEGTSNPNLYWYRQAAGRGLQLLFYSVGIGQISSEVPQNLSASRPQDRQFILSSKKLLLSDSGFYLCARSVHRGRDTQYFGPGTRLTVL.

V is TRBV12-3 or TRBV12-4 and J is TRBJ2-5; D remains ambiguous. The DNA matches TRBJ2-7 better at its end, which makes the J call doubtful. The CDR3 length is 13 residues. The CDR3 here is CASSRTPRIEQYF. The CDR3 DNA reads TGTGCCAGCAGCCGAACGCCTAGGATCGAGCAGTACTTC.

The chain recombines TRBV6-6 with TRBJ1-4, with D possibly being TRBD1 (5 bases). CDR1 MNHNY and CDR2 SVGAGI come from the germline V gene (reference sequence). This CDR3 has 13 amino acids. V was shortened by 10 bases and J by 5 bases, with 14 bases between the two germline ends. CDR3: CATGASLNEKLFF. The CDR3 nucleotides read TGTGCCACCGGGGCCTCCTTGAATGAAAAACTGTTTTTT.

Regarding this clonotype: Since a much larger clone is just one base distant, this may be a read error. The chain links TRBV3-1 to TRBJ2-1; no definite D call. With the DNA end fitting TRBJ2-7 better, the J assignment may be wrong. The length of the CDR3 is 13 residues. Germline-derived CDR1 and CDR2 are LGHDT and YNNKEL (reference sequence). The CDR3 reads CASSQWSYNEQYF. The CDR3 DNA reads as TGTGCCAGCAGCCAATGGTCATACAATGAGCAGTACTTC.

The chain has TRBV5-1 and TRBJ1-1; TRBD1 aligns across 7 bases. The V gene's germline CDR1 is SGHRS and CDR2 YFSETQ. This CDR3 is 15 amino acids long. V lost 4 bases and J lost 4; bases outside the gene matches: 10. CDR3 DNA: TGCGCCAGCAGCCCTCGGACAGGTTCGGGCACTGAAGCTTTCTTT. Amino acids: CASSPRTGSGTEAFF.

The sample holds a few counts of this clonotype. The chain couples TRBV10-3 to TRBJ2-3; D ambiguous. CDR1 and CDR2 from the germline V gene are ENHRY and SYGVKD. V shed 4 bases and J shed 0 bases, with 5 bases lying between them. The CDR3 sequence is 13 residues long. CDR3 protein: CAISGTSTDTQYF. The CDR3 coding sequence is TGTGCCATCAGTGGTACTAGCACAGATACGCAGTATTTT.

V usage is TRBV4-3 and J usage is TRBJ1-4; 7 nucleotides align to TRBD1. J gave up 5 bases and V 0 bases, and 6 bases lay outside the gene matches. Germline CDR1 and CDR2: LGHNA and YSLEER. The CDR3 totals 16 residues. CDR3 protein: CASSQDHGTDNEKLFF. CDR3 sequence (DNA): TGCGCCAGCAGCCAAGATCACGGGACAGACAATGAAAAACTGTTTTTT.

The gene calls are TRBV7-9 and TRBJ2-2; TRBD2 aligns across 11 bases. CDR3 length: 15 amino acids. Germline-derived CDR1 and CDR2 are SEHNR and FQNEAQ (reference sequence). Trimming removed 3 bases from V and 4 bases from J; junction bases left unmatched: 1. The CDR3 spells CASSFTSGGTGELFF. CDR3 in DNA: TGTGCCAGCAGCTTCACTAGCGGGGGCACCGGGGAGCTGTTTTTT.

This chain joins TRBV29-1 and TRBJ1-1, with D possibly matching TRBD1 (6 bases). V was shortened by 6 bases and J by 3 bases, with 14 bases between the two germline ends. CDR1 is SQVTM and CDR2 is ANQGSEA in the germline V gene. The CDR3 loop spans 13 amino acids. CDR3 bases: TGCAGCGTGGCAGGGGTTGGGTACACTGAAGCTTTCTTT. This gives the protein CSVAGVGYTEAFF.

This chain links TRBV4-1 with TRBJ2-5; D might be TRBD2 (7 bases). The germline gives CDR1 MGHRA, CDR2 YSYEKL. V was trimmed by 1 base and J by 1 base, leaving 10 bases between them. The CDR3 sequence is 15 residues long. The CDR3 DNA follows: TGCGCCAGCAGCCAAGGCCGGGGGGCCCAAGAGACCCAGTACTTC. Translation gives CASSQGRGAQETQYF.

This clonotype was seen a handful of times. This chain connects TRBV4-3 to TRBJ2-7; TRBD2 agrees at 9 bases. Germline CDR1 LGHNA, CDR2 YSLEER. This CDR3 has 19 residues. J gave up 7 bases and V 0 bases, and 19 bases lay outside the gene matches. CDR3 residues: CASSQDSRAGGSTYNEQYF. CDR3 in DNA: TGCGCCAGCAGCCAAGATTCAAGAGCGGGGGGCTCAACATACAATGAGCAGTACTTC.

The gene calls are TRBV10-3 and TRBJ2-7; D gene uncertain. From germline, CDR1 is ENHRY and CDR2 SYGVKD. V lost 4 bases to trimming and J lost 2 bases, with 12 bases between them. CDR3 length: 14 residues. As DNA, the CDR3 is TGTGCCATCAGTGGGCGACAAGACCCCTACGAGCAGTACTTC. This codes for CAISGRQDPYEQYF.

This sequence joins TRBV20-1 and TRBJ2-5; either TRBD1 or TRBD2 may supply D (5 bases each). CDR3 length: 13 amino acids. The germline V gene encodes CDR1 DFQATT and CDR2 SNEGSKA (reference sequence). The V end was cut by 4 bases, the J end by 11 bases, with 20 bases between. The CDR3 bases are TGCAGTGCTATGGGACGCCAAGGGAATGAGCAGTACTTC. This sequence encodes CSAMGRQGNEQYF.

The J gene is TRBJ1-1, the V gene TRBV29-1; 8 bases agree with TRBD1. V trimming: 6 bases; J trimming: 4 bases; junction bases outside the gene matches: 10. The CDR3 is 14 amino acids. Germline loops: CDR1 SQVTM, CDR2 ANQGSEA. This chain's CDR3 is CSVARQGWRTEAFF. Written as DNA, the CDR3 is TGCAGCGTGGCCCGACAGGGGTGGCGCACTGAAGCTTTCTTT.

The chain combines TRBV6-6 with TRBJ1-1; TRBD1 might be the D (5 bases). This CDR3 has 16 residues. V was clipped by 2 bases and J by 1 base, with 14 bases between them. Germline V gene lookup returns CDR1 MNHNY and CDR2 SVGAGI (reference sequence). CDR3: CASSYPLYRTNTEAFF. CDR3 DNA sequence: TGTGCCAGCAGTTACCCCCTTTACAGGACGAACACTGAAGCTTTCTTT.